Listed here are 5 T cell receptor beta chains from one sample, sequenced in a study of human T cells and chemical hapten exposure. In TCRdb, the RACE reads were re-called with MiXCR into one record per CDR3 protein. The sample has about 46,000 distinct CDR3 sequences; about 9.4% are singletons. Time point noted: pre-sensitization, week 0. Specified treatment: therapeutic diphenylcyclopropenone sensitization with weekly scalp DPC. The sequencing here drew on whole blood, taken in connection with sensitization to the hapten diphenylcyclopropenone (DPC). Source of these receptors: a woman aged 35 to 49 with alopecia areata. Some clones in this sample may be carry-over from other donors' samples.

This clonotype was recorded many times. This sequence joins TRBV7-2 and TRBJ2-3; D perhaps matches TRBD2 (5 bases). Deletions cut 6 bases from V and 2 bases from J, with 15 bases between. The CDR3 totals 15 residues. CDR1 and CDR2 from the germline V gene are SGHTA and FQGNSA. CDR3 protein: CASSDIGRDTDTQYF. The CDR3 bases are TGTGCCAGCAGTGATATCGGACGGGACACAGATACGCAGTATTTT.

This clonotype occurred a few times. The rearrangement joins TRBV9 to TRBJ2-1, with 9 bases identical to TRBD1. Looked up from germline, CDR1 is SGDLS and CDR2 is YYNGEE. The V and J ends lost 3 bases and 7 bases, in that order; junction bases with no gene match: 14. The CDR3 has 17 amino acids. The CDR3 DNA reads as TGTGCCAGCAGCGCGTACTCCACAGGGGGCGGTTTAAATGAGCAGTTCTTC. Protein: CASSAYSTGGGLNEQFF.

At least ten counts were recorded for this clonotype. The rearrangement joins TRBV18 to TRBJ1-5, with a tentative D call TRBD1 (5 bases). Germline CDR1 reads KGHSH; CDR2 reads LQKENI. This CDR3 has 14 amino acids. V was shortened by 3 bases and J by 4 bases, with 10 bases between the two germline ends. CDR3 residues: CASSPPGPNQPQHF. Here the CDR3 DNA reads TGTGCCAGCTCACCGCCAGGGCCTAATCAGCCCCAGCATTTT. The full variable domain, rest sourced from reference TRBV18 and TRBJ1-5, is NAGVMQNPRHLVRRRGQEARLRCSPMKGHSHVYWYRQLPEEGLKFMVYLQKENIIDESGMPKERFSAEFPKEGPSILRIQQVVRGDSAAYFCASSPPGPNQPQHFGDGTRLSIL.

This clonotype occurred a few times. This sequence joins TRBV4-1 and TRBJ2-7; D perhaps matches TRBD1 (6 bases). Germline V gene lookup returns CDR1 MGHRA and CDR2 YSYEKL. The CDR3 sequence is 14 residues long. V lost 0 bases to trimming and J lost 3 bases, with 9 bases between them. CDR3 loop: CASSQDRGFYEQYF. CDR3 nucleotides: TGCGCCAGCAGCCAAGACAGGGGCTTCTACGAGCAGTACTTC.

This clonotype was recorded at least ten times. The chain joins TRBV30 to TRBJ1-1; a possible D gene is TRBD1 (5 bases). Germline CDR1 reads GTSNPN; CDR2 reads SVGIG (reference sequence). V lost 8 bases, J lost 5 bases, and 18 bases lay in between. The CDR3 length is 13 residues. The CDR3 spells CAGVTAGRTEAFF. CDR3 sequence (DNA): TGTGCCGGAGTGACCGCGGGGCGGACTGAAGCTTTCTTT.